One sample yielded the 4 T cell receptor beta chains listed below, sequenced in a study of graft-versus-host responses after intestinal transplantation. Some clones are missing from TCRdb's copy, which holds only in-frame ones; the method was immunoSEQ multiplex PCR. The sample has about 30,000 clones; about 80% are singletons. Intraepithelial lymphocytes and lamina propria lymphocytes were released through processing of graft tissue. This sample comprised ileum tissue, obtained 98 days after intestinal transplantation. These receptors came from a human patient who received an intestinal transplant, so some T cells may come from the graft donor.

The chain recombines TRBV7-6 with TRBJ2-7, with 8 bases lining up with TRBD2. Trimming removed 3 bases from V and 0 bases from J; junction bases left unmatched: 4. Germline V gene lookup returns CDR1 SGHVS and CDR2 FNYEAQ. This CDR3 is 15 amino acids long. CDR3 amino acids: CASSLGGGSSYEQYF. The CDR3 coding sequence is TGTGCCAGCAGCTTGGGCGGGGGGAGCTCCTACGAGCAGTACTTC.

This clone showed up just once. The rearrangement links TRBV4-1 to TRBJ1-5; tentatively, D is TRBD1 (5 bases). This CDR3 comprises 15 residues. Trimming took off 2 bases at V and 1 base at J, with 9 bases between the two ends. CDR1 MGHRA and CDR2 YSYEKL come from the germline V gene. CDR3 sequence: CASSQTGVSNQPQHF. CDR3 sequence (DNA): TGCGCCAGCAGCCAAACAGGTGTGAGCAATCAGCCCCAGCATTTT.

This sequence joins TRBV2 and TRBJ2-4, with D possibly TRBD1 on 5 matching bases. The germline V gene has CDR1 SNHLY and CDR2 FYNNEI. With 2 bases removed from V and 0 bases from J, the gap between germline ends came to 5 bases. The CDR3 has 14 amino acids. CDR3 sequence (DNA): TGTGCCAGCAGTGAACAGGGAGCCAAAAACATTCAGTACTTC. It yields the protein CASSEQGAKNIQYF.

The chain links TRBV9 to TRBJ2-1; D uncertain. Germline CDR1 is SGDLS and CDR2 is YYNGEE. The ends were cut back, 4 bases at V and 3 bases at J, with 17 bases in the middle. The CDR3 contains 16 residues. DNA for the CDR3: TGTGCCAGCAGCCCCCGTGGTAGTATAAACTACAATGAGCAGTTCTTC. This codes for CASSPRGSINYNEQFF.